Listed below are T cell receptor beta chains from one sample, sequenced in a study of blood T cell repertoires in COVID-19. Produced via immunoSEQ multiplex PCR; TCRdb's table is partial and in-frame only. In the table there are 230,000 or so clones, approximately 80% of which are singletons. Sequenced sample: peripheral blood. These receptors were collected from a middle-aged woman who had recovered from COVID-19. Both conserved end residues are part of each CDR3. The order of the fields is V gene, J gene, D gene, CDR3 length, clone size, CDR3 protein, CDR3 DNA. A D gene is named only where the DNA matches it firmly. Some rows mark clone size as missing; the rest say once, few, many or name a class of expanded clone.

V gene: TRBV18; J gene: TRBJ2-2; D gene: -; CDR3 length: 14; clone size: -; CDR3 protein: CASSPRQAKGELFF; CDR3 DNA: TGTGCCAGCTCACCAAGGCAAGCGAAGGGGGAGCTGTTTTTT
V gene: TRBV19; J gene: TRBJ2-3; D gene: TRBD1; CDR3 length: 15; clone size: -; CDR3 protein: CASEGQGEFTDTQYF; CDR3 DNA: TGTGCCAGTGAGGGCCAGGGGGAATTCACAGATACGCAGTATTTT
V gene: TRBV12-3/TRBV12-4; J gene: TRBJ1-1; D gene: -; CDR3 length: 13; clone size: -; CDR3 protein: CASSQGLYTEAFF; CDR3 DNA: TGTGCCAGCAGCCAGGGGTTGTACACTGAAGCTTTCTTT
V gene: TRBV7-2; J gene: TRBJ2-5; D gene: TRBD1; CDR3 length: 15; clone size: -; CDR3 protein: CASSSERTGTETQYF; CDR3 DNA: TGTGCCAGCAGCTCAGAAAGGACAGGGACGGAGACCCAGTACTTC
V gene: TRBV19; J gene: TRBJ2-1; D gene: TRBD2; CDR3 length: 17; clone size: once; CDR3 protein: CASSIVGLAGGQNEQFF; CDR3 DNA: TGTGCCAGTAGTATAGTCGGACTAGCGGGGGGGCAGAATGAGCAGTTCTTC
V gene: TRBV6-2/TRBV6-3; J gene: TRBJ2-3; D gene: -; CDR3 length: 11; clone size: once; CDR3 protein: CASSPDDRQYF; CDR3 DNA: TGTGCCAGCAGCCCAGACGACAGGCAGTATTTT
V gene: TRBV19; J gene: TRBJ1-2; D gene: TRBD1; CDR3 length: 16; clone size: -; CDR3 protein: CASSIQSGTDYYGYTF; CDR3 DNA: TGTGCCAGTAGCATACAATCCGGGACAGATTACTATGGCTACACCTTC
V gene: TRBV19; J gene: TRBJ2-7; D gene: TRBD1; CDR3 length: 16; clone size: -; CDR3 protein: CASSIGGQGGLYEQYF; CDR3 DNA: TGTGCCAGTAGTATAGGGGGACAGGGGGGCCTCTACGAGCAGTACTTC
V gene: TRBV3-1/TRBV3-2; J gene: TRBJ1-6; D gene: -; CDR3 length: 16; clone size: -; CDR3 protein: CASSQERAIGGSPLHF; CDR3 DNA: TGTGCCAGCAGCCAAGAGAGAGCTATCGGTGGTTCACCCCTCCACTTT
V gene: TRBV28; J gene: TRBJ1-4; D gene: TRBD1; CDR3 length: 16; clone size: -; CDR3 protein: CASSSPGTGSNEKLFF; CDR3 DNA: TGTGCCAGCAGTTCGCCAGGGACAGGGTCTAATGAAAAACTGTTTTTT
V gene: TRBV7-9; J gene: TRBJ1-1; D gene: -; CDR3 length: 15; clone size: -; CDR3 protein: CASSLAVQMNTEAFF; CDR3 DNA: TGTGCCAGCAGCTTAGCGGTACAGATGAACACTGAAGCTTTCTTT
V gene: TRBV14; J gene: TRBJ1-1; D gene: -; CDR3 length: 13; clone size: -; CDR3 protein: CASSQTVSTEAFF; CDR3 DNA: TGTGCCAGCAGCCAGACAGTTTCCACTGAAGCTTTCTTT
V gene: TRBV2; J gene: TRBJ2-1; D gene: -; CDR3 length: 14; clone size: -; CDR3 protein: CASSLRSSYNEQFF; CDR3 DNA: TGTGCCAGCTCATTAAGGAGCTCCTACAATGAGCAGTTCTTC
V gene: TRBV18; J gene: TRBJ2-2; D gene: -; CDR3 length: 16; clone size: -; CDR3 protein: CASSVRTDANTGELFF; CDR3 DNA: TGTGCCAGCTCAGTTAGGACAGACGCGAACACCGGGGAGCTGTTTTTT
V gene: TRBV10-1; J gene: TRBJ1-4; D gene: -; CDR3 length: 13; clone size: -; CDR3 protein: CASSESNREKLFF; CDR3 DNA: TGCGCCAGCAGTGAGTCGAATCGGGAAAAACTGTTTTTT
V gene: TRBV18; J gene: TRBJ2-3; D gene: -; CDR3 length: 14; clone size: -; CDR3 protein: CASSPPGLGDTQYF; CDR3 DNA: TGTGCCAGCTCACCCCCGGGGTTAGGAGATACGCAGTATTTT
V gene: TRBV3-1/TRBV3-2; J gene: TRBJ1-2; D gene: TRBD1; CDR3 length: 14; clone size: -; CDR3 protein: CASSQGQGAFGYTF; CDR3 DNA: TGTGCCAGCAGCCAAGGACAGGGGGCTTTTGGCTACACCTTC
V gene: TRBV6-2/TRBV6-3; J gene: TRBJ2-3; D gene: -; CDR3 length: 16; clone size: -; CDR3 protein: CASSPKGGIFTDTQYF; CDR3 DNA: TGTGCCAGCAGCCCCAAGGGGGGGATCTTCACAGATACGCAGTATTTT
V gene: TRBV4-3; J gene: TRBJ2-3; D gene: TRBD2; CDR3 length: 18; clone size: -; CDR3 protein: CASSQEPPGLAGFNTQYF; CDR3 DNA: TGCGCCAGCAGCCAGGAACCACCGGGACTAGCGGGTTTTAATACGCAGTATTTT
V gene: TRBV9; J gene: TRBJ2-3; D gene: -; CDR3 length: 15; clone size: -; CDR3 protein: CASSVGGVSTDTQYF; CDR3 DNA: TGTGCCAGCAGCGTAGGGGGGGTTAGCACAGATACGCAGTATTTT
V gene: TRBV30; J gene: TRBJ1-3; D gene: -; CDR3 length: 14; clone size: -; CDR3 protein: CAWTLGSSGNTIYF; CDR3 DNA: TGTGCCTGGACCCTTGGGAGCTCTGGAAACACCATATATTTT
V gene: TRBV6-1; J gene: TRBJ2-7; D gene: -; CDR3 length: 11; clone size: -; CDR3 protein: CASSENEWTIF; CDR3 DNA: TGTGCCAGCAGTGAAAACGAATGGACTATCTTC
V gene: TRBV6-5; J gene: TRBJ2-1; D gene: TRBD2; CDR3 length: 15; clone size: -; CDR3 protein: CASIKAGGVYNEQFF; CDR3 DNA: TGTGCCAGCATCAAAGCGGGGGGAGTCTACAATGAGCAGTTCTTC
V gene: TRBV6-5; J gene: TRBJ1-4; D gene: -; CDR3 length: 14; clone size: once; CDR3 protein: CASSTTGSPEKLFF; CDR3 DNA: TGTGCCAGCAGTACGACAGGTTCTCCCGAAAAACTGTTTTTT
V gene: TRBV19; J gene: TRBJ1-5; D gene: -; CDR3 length: 16; clone size: -; CDR3 protein: CASEKGRAGEGQPQHF; CDR3 DNA: TGTGCCAGCGAGAAGGGCCGGGCAGGGGAAGGGCAGCCCCAGCATTTT
V gene: TRBV19; J gene: TRBJ2-7; D gene: -; CDR3 length: 11; clone size: -; CDR3 protein: CASSIGGEQYF; CDR3 DNA: TGTGCCAGTAGTATCGGGGGCGAGCAGTACTTC
V gene: TRBV7-8; J gene: TRBJ1-4; D gene: -; CDR3 length: 15; clone size: -; CDR3 protein: CASRGQEGTNEKLFF; CDR3 DNA: TGTGCCAGCAGGGGCCAAGAGGGAACTAATGAAAAACTGTTTTTT
V gene: TRBV29-1; J gene: TRBJ1-2; D gene: -; CDR3 length: 12; clone size: -; CDR3 protein: CSVDLAGYGYTF; CDR3 DNA: TGCAGCGTTGATCTCGCAGGCTATGGCTACACCTTC
V gene: TRBV5-6; J gene: TRBJ1-6; D gene: -; CDR3 length: 15; clone size: -; CDR3 protein: CASSSIHRPYSPLHF; CDR3 DNA: TGTGCCAGCAGCTCTATTCACAGACCCTATTCACCCCTCCACTTT
V gene: TRBV21-1; J gene: TRBJ2-6; D gene: -; CDR3 length: 14; clone size: -; CDR3 protein: CASSGGSGANVLTF; CDR3 DNA: TGTGCCAGCAGCGGGGGGTCTGGGGCCAACGTCCTGACTTTC
V gene: TRBV19; J gene: TRBJ1-1; D gene: -; CDR3 length: 16; clone size: -; CDR3 protein: CASSPGIADLSLEAFF; CDR3 DNA: TGTGCCAGTAGCCCTGGAATAGCAGACCTGAGTCTCGAAGCTTTCTTT
V gene: TRBV7-9; J gene: TRBJ1-3; D gene: -; CDR3 length: 14; clone size: -; CDR3 protein: CASSLEQAGNTIYF; CDR3 DNA: TGTGCCAGCAGCTTAGAACAGGCCGGAAACACCATATATTTT
V gene: TRBV5-1; J gene: TRBJ1-6; D gene: TRBD1; CDR3 length: 14; clone size: -; CDR3 protein: CASSFTGGDSPLHF; CDR3 DNA: TGCGCCAGCAGCTTCACAGGGGGAGATTCACCCCTCCACTTT
V gene: TRBV7-2; J gene: TRBJ1-1; D gene: -; CDR3 length: 15; clone size: -; CDR3 protein: CASSLVPGGNTEAFF; CDR3 DNA: TGTGCCAGCAGCTTAGTGCCGGGGGGGAACACTGAAGCTTTCTTT
V gene: TRBV9; J gene: TRBJ1-2; D gene: TRBD1; CDR3 length: 15; clone size: -; CDR3 protein: CASSVGVGQGDGYTF; CDR3 DNA: TGTGCCAGCAGCGTAGGAGTGGGACAGGGGGATGGCTACACCTTC
V gene: TRBV5-6; J gene: TRBJ2-5; D gene: -; CDR3 length: 15; clone size: -; CDR3 protein: CASSTRGYLQETQYF; CDR3 DNA: TGTGCCAGCAGTACGAGGGGGTATTTACAAGAGACCCAGTACTTC
V gene: TRBV7-9; J gene: TRBJ2-7; D gene: -; CDR3 length: 14; clone size: -; CDR3 protein: CASSPRTDPYEQYF; CDR3 DNA: TGTGCCAGCAGCCCCAGAACAGACCCCTACGAGCAGTACTTC
V gene: TRBV3-1/TRBV3-2; J gene: TRBJ2-3; D gene: -; CDR3 length: 15; clone size: -; CDR3 protein: CASSPQGFLTDTQYF; CDR3 DNA: TGTGCCAGCAGCCCCCAGGGCTTCCTCACAGATACGCAGTATTTT
V gene: TRBV10-1; J gene: TRBJ1-5; D gene: -; CDR3 length: 13; clone size: -; CDR3 protein: CASSEGLGQPQHF; CDR3 DNA: TGCGCCAGCAGTGAAGGTCTAGGACAGCCCCAGCATTTT
V gene: TRBV4-1; J gene: TRBJ2-2; D gene: -; CDR3 length: 14; clone size: many; CDR3 protein: CASSQDLRGGELFF; CDR3 DNA: TGCGCCAGCAGCCAAGATCTGCGGGGCGGGGAGCTGTTTTTT
V gene: TRBV6-1; J gene: TRBJ1-1; D gene: -; CDR3 length: 12; clone size: -; CDR3 protein: CASSEASLKAFF; CDR3 DNA: TGTGCCAGCAGTGAAGCGTCGCTAAAAGCTTTCTTT
V gene: TRBV12-3/TRBV12-4; J gene: TRBJ2-1; D gene: -; CDR3 length: 13; clone size: -; CDR3 protein: CASSLPPGGEQFF; CDR3 DNA: TGTGCCAGCAGTTTACCCCCCGGAGGGGAGCAGTTCTTC
V gene: TRBV4-3; J gene: TRBJ1-1; D gene: -; CDR3 length: 15; clone size: -; CDR3 protein: CASSQDLDWNTEAFF; CDR3 DNA: TGCGCCAGCAGCCAAGATCTAGACTGGAACACTGAAGCTTTCTTT
V gene: TRBV4-1; J gene: TRBJ1-6; D gene: TRBD1; CDR3 length: 16; clone size: -; CDR3 protein: CASSQVLGTDNSPLHF; CDR3 DNA: TGCGCCAGCAGCCAAGTTCTGGGGACAGATAATTCACCCCTCCACTTT
V gene: TRBV2; J gene: TRBJ1-4; D gene: -; CDR3 length: 13; clone size: -; CDR3 protein: CASTRGSGEKLFF; CDR3 DNA: TGTGCCAGCACGCGGGGATCGGGAGAAAAACTGTTTTTT
V gene: TRBV2; J gene: TRBJ2-7; D gene: -; CDR3 length: 10; clone size: -; CDR3 protein: CASRYYEQYF; CDR3 DNA: TGTGCCAGCAGATACTACGAGCAGTACTTC
V gene: TRBV5-6; J gene: TRBJ2-7; D gene: TRBD2; CDR3 length: 16; clone size: -; CDR3 protein: CASSLAGVAGEYEQYF; CDR3 DNA: TGTGCCAGCAGCTTGGCCGGGGTAGCGGGCGAGTACGAGCAGTACTTC
V gene: TRBV7-9; J gene: TRBJ1-4; D gene: TRBD1; CDR3 length: 17; clone size: -; CDR3 protein: CASRRNSTGTGSEKLFF; CDR3 DNA: TGTGCCAGCAGACGTAACTCAACCGGGACAGGTTCCGAAAAACTGTTTTTT
V gene: TRBV9; J gene: TRBJ2-3; D gene: TRBD2; CDR3 length: 21; clone size: -; CDR3 protein: CASSVVGMGLAGGSTTDTQYF; CDR3 DNA: TGTGCCAGCAGCGTAGTTGGGATGGGGCTAGCGGGGGGTTCCACCACAGATACGCAGTATTTT